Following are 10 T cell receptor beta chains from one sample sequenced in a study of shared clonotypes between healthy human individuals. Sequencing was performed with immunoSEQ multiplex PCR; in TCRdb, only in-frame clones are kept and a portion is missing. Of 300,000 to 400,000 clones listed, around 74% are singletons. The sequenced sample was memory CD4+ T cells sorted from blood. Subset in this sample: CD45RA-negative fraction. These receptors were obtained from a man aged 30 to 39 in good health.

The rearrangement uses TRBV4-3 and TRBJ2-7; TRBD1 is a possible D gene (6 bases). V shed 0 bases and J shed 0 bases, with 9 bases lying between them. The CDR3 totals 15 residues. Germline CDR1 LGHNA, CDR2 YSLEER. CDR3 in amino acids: CASSQETGLSYEQYF. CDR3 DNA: TGCGCCAGCAGCCAAGAGACAGGCCTCTCCTACGAGCAGTACTTC.

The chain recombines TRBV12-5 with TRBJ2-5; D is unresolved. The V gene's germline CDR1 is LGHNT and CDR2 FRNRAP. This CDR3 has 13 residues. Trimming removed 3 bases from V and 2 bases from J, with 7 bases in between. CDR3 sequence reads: CASGFNGQETQYF. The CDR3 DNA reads TGTGCTAGTGGTTTTAATGGGCAAGAGACCCAGTACTTC. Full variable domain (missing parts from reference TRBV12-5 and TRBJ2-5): DARVTQTPRHKVTEMGQEVTMRCQPILGHNTVFWYRQTMMQGLELLAYFRNRAPLDDSGMPKDRFSAEMPDATLATLKIQPSEPRDSAVYFCASGFNGQETQYFGPGTRLLVL.

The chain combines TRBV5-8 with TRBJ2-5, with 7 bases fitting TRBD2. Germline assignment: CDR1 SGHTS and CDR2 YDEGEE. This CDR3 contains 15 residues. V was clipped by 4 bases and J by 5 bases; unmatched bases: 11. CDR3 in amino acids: CASSQGREVYETQYF. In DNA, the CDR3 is TGTGCCAGCAGCCAAGGTCGGGAGGTCTACGAGACCCAGTACTTC.

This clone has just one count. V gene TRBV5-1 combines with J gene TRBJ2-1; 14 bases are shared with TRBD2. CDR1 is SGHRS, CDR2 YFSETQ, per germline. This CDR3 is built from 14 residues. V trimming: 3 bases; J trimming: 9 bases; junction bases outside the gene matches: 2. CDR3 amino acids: CASSWTSGRIEQFF. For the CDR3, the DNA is TGCGCCAGCAGCTGGACTAGCGGGAGGATTGAGCAGTTCTTC. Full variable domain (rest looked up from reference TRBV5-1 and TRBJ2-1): KAGVTQTPRYLIKTRGQQVTLSCSPISGHRSVSWYQQTPGQGLQFLFEYFSETQRNKGNFPGRFSGRQFSNSRSEMNVSTLELGDSALYLCASSWTSGRIEQFFGPGTRLTVL.

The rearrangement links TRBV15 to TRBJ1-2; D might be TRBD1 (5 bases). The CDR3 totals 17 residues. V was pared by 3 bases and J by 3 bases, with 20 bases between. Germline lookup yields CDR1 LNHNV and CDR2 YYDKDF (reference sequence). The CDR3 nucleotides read TGTGCCACCAGCAGGGGCCTACTGGGTGGGGGACACTATGGCTACACCTTC. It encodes CATSRGLLGGGHYGYTF.

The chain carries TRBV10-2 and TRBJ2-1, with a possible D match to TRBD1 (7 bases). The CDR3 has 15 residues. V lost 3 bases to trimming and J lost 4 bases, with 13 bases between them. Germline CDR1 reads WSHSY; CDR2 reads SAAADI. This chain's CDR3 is CASSDATGRYNEQFF. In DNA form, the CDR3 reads TGCGCCAGCAGTGACGCGACAGGGAGGTACAATGAGCAGTTCTTC.

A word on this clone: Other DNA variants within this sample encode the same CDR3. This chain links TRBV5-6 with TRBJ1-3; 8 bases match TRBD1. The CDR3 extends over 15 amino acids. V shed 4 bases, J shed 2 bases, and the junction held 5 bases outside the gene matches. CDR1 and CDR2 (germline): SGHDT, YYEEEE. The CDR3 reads CASSPLDRAGNTIYF. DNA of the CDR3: TGTGCCAGCAGCCCTTTGGACAGGGCTGGAAACACCATATATTTT.

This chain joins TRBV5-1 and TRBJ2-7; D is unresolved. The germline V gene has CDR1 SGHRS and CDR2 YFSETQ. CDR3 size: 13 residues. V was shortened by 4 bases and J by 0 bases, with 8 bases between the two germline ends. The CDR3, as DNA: TGCGCCAGCAGCCTCCTGAGCTCCTACGAGCAGTACTTC. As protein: CASSLLSSYEQYF.

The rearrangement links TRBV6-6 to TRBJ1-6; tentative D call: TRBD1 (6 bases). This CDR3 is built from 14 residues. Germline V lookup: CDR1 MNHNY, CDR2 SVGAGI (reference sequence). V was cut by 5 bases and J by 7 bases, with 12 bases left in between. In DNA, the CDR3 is TGTGCCAGCAGTCAAGAGGGGGTGAATTCACCCCTCCACTTT. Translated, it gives CASSQEGVNSPLHF.

The CDR3 sequence is CASSLSRGLVGNQPQHF. In DNA, the CDR3 is TGTGCCAGCAGCTTGTCCCGGGGGCTGGTAGGCAATCAGCCCCAGCATTTT. The V and J genes are TRBV5-6 and TRBJ1-5; D is possibly TRBD1 (6 bases). The CDR3 contains 17 residues. Trimming took 1 base from V and 2 from J, leaving 16 bases between them. The germline CDR1 and CDR2 sequences are SGHDT and YYEEEE.